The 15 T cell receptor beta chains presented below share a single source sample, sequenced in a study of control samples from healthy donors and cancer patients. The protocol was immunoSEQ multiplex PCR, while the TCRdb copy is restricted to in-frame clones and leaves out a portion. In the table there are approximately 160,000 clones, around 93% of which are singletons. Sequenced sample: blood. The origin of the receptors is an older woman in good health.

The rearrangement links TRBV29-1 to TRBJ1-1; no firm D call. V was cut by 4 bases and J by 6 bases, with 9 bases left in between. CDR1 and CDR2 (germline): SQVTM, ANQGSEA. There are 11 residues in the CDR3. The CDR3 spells CSVVAGSEAFF. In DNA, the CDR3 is TGCAGCGTTGTTGCTGGGTCTGAAGCTTTCTTT.

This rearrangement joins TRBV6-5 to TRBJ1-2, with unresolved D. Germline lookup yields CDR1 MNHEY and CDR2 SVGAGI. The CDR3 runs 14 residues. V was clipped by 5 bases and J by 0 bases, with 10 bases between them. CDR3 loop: CASSMTVANYGYTF. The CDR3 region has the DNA TGTGCCAGCAGTATGACGGTAGCTAACTATGGCTACACCTTC.

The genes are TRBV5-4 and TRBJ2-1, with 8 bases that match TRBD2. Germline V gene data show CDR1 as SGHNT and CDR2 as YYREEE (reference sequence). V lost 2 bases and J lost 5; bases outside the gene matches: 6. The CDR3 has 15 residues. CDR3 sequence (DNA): TGTGCCAGCAGCTTAGAGCGGGGGAGGAACAATGAGCAGTTCTTC. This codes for CASSLERGRNNEQFF.

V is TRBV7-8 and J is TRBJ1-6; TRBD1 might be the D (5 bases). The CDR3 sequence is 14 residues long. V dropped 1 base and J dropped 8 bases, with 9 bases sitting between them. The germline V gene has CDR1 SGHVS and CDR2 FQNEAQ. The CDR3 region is CASSLVTGDSPLHF. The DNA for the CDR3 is TGTGCCAGCAGCTTAGTAACGGGGGATTCACCCCTCCACTTT. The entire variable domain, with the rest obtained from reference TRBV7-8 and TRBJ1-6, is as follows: GAGVSQSPRYKVAKRGQDVALRCDPISGHVSLFWYQQALGQGPEFLTYFQNEAQLDKSGLPSDRFFAERPEGSVSTLKIQRTQQEDSAVYLCASSLVTGDSPLHFGNGTRLTVT.

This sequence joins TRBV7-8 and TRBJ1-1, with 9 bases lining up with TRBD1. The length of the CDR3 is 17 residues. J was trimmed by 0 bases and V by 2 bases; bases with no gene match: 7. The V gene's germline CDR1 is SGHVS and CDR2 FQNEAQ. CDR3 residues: CASSLRRTGAMNTEAFF. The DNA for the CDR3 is TGTGCCAGCAGCTTACGTCGGACAGGGGCTATGAACACTGAAGCTTTCTTT.

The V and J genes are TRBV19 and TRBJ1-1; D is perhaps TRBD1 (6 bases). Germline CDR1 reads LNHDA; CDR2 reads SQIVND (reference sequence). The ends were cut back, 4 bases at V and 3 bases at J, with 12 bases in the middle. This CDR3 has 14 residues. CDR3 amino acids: CASSNTGLDTEAFF. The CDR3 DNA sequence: TGTGCCAGTAGTAACACAGGGTTGGACACTGAAGCTTTCTTT.

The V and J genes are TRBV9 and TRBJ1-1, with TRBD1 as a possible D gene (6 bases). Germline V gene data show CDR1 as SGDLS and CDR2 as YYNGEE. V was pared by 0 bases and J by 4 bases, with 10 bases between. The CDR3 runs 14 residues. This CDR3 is CASSVVQGGTEAFF. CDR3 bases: TGTGCCAGCAGCGTAGTACAGGGCGGCACTGAAGCTTTCTTT.

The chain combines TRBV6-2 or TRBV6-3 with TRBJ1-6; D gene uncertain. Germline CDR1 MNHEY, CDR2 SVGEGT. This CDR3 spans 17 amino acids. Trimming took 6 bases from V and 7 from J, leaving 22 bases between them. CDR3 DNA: TGTGCCAGCAGCCAGCGGACTGTCAGAAAGTGGAATTCACCCCTCCACTTT. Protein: CASSQRTVRKWNSPLHF.

The CDR3 nucleotides read TGTGCCAGCAGTGACTCGGCGGGGGTCGCCTATGGCTACACCTTC. Residues: CASSDSAGVAYGYTF. The V gene is TRBV6-4, the J gene TRBJ1-2; D might be TRBD1 (5 bases). The CDR3 sequence is 15 residues long. Between the trimmed V and J ends, which lost 0 bases and 4 bases, there was a span of 12 bases. The germline CDR1 and CDR2 sequences are MRHNA and SNTAGT.

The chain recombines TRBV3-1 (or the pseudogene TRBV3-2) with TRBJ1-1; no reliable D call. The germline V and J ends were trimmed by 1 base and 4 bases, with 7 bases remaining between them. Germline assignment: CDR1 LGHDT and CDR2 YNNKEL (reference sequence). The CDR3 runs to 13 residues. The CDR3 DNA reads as TGTGCCAGCAGCCAAGGTCCGATCACTGAAGCTTTCTTT. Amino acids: CASSQGPITEAFF.

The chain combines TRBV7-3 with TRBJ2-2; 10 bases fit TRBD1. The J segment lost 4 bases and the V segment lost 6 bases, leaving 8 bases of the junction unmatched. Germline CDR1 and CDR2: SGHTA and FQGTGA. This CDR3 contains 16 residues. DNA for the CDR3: TGTGCCAGCAGTAGTCCCGGGACAGGGGTCACCGGGGAGCTGTTTTTT. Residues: CASSSPGTGVTGELFF. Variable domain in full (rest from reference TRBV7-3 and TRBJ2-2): GAGVSQTPSNKVTEKGKYVELRCDPISGHTALYWYRQSLGQGPEFLIYFQGTGAADDSGLPNDRFFAVRPEGSVSTLKIQRTERGDSAVYLCASSSPGTGVTGELFFGEGSRLTVL.

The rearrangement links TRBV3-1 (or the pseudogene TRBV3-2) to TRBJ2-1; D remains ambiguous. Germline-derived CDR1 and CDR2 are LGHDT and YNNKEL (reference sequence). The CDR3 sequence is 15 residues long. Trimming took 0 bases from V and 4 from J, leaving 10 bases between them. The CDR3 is CASSQDLAGYNEQFF. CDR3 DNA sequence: TGTGCCAGCAGCCAAGATCTGGCTGGATACAATGAGCAGTTCTTC.

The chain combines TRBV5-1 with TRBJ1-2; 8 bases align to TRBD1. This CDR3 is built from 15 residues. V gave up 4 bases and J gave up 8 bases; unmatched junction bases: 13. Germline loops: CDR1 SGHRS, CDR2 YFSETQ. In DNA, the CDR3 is TGCGCCAGCAGCGCTAGTAGGACAGGGATGGGAGGCTACACCTTC. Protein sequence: CASSASRTGMGGYTF.

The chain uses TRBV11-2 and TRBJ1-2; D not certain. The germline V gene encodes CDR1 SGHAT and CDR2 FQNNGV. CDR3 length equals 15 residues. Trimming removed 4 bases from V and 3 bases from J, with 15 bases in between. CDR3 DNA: TGTGCCAGCAGCTCGTCGGGATGGGGAGACTATGGCTACACCTTC. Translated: CASSSSGWGDYGYTF.

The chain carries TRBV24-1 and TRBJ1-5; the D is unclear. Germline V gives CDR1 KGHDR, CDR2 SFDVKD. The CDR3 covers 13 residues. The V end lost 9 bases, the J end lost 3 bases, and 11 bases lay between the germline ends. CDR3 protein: CATVGDYNQPQHF. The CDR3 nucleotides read TGTGCCACCGTCGGGGATTACAATCAGCCCCAGCATTTT.